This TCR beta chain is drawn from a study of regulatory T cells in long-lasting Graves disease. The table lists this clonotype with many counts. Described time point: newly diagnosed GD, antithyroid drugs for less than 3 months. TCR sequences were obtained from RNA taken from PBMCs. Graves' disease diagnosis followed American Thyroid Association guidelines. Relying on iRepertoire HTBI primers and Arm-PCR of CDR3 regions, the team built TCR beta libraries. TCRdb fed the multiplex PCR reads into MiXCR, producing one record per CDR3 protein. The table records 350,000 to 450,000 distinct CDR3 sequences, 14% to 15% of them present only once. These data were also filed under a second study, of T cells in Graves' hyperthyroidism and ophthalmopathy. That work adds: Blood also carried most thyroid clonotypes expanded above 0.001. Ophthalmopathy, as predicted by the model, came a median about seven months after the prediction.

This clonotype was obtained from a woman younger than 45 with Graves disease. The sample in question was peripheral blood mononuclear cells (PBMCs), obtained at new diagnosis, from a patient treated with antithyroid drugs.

This chain's CDR3 is CASSLDRDSPSTDTQYF. CDR3 sequence (DNA): TGTGCCAGCAGCTTGGACCGGGACAGTCCTAGCACAGATACGCAGTATTTT. This chain connects TRBV5-4 to TRBJ2-3; TRBD1 matches 7 bases. V trimming: 0 bases; J trimming: 0 bases; junction bases outside the gene matches: 7. The germline V gene has CDR1 SGHNT and CDR2 YYREEE (reference sequence). The CDR3 loop spans 17 amino acids.